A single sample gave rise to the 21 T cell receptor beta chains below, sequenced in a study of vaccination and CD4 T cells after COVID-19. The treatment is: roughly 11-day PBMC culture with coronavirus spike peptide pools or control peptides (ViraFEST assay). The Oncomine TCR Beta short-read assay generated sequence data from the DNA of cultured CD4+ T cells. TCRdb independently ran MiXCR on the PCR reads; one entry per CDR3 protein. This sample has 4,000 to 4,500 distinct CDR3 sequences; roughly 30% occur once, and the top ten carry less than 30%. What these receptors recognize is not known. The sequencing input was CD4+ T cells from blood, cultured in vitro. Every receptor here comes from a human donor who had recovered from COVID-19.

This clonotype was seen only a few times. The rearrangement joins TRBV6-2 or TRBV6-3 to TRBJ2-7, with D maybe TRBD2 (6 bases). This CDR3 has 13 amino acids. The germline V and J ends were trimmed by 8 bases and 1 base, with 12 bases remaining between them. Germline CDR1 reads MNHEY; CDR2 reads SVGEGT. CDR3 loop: CASGAGTSYEQYF. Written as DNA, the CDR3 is TGTGCCAGCGGAGCGGGTACTTCCTACGAGCAGTACTTC.

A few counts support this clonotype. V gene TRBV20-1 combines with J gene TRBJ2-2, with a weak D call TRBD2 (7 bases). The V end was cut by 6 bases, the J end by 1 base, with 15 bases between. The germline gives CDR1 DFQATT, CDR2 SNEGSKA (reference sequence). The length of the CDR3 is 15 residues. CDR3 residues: CSAHRGGLNTGELFF. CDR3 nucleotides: TGCAGTGCCCATAGGGGGGGGTTGAACACCGGGGAGCTGTTTTTT.

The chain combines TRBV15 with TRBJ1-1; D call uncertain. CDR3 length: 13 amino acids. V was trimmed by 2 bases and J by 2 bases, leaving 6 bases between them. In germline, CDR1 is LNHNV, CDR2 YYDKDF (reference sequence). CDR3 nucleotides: TGTGCCACCAGCAGAAAAGAAAACACTGAAGCTTTCTTT. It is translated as CATSRKENTEAFF.

This CDR3 reads CALTGGGDTQYF. In DNA form, the CDR3 reads TGTGCCTTGACCGGGGGAGGAGATACGCAGTATTTT. V and J are TRBV30 and TRBJ2-3, with D possibly matching TRBD2 (6 bases). The CDR3 consists of 12 residues. The germline V gene has CDR1 GTSNPN and CDR2 SVGIG (reference sequence). The V gene lost 7 bases and the J gene lost 5 bases, with 13 bases spanning the gap.

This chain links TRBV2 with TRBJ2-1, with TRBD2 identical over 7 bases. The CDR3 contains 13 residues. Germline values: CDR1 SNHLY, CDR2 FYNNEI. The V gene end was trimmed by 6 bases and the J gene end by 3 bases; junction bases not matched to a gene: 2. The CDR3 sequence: CASRGRVYNEQFF. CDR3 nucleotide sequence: TGTGCCAGCAGGGGGAGGGTCTACAATGAGCAGTTCTTC. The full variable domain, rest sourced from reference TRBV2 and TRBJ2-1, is EPEVTQTPSHQVTQMGQEVILRCVPISNHLYFYWYRQILGQKVEFLVSFYNNEISEKSEIFDDQFSVERPDGSNFTLKIRSTKLEDSAMYFCASRGRVYNEQFFGPGTRLTVL.

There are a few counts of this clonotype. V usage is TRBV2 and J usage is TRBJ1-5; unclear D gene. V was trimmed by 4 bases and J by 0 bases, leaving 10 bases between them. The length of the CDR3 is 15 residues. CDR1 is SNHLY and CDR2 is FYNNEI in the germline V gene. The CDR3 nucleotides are TGTGCCAGCAGTGGGACCGACCATAGCAATCAGCCCCAGCATTTT. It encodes CASSGTDHSNQPQHF.

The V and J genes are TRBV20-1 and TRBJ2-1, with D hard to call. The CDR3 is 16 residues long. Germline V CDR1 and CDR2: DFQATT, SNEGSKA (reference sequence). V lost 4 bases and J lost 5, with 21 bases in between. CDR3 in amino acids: CSATLGLTFPHNEQFF. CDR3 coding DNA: TGCAGTGCTACCCTGGGCCTCACGTTCCCCCACAATGAGCAGTTCTTC.

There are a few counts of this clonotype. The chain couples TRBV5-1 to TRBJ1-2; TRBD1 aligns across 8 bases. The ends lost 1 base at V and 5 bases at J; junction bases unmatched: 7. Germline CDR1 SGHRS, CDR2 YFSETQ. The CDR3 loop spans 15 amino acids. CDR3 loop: CASSLTGGDAYGYTF. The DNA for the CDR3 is TGCGCCAGCAGCTTGACAGGGGGGGATGCTTATGGCTACACCTTC.

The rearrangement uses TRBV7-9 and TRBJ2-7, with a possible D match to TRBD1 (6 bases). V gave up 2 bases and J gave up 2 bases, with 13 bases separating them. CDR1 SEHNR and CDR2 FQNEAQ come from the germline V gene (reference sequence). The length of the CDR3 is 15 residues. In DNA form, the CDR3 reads TGTGCCAGCAGCTTAAAACAGGGTCCGCCCTACGAGCAGTACTTC. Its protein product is CASSLKQGPPYEQYF.

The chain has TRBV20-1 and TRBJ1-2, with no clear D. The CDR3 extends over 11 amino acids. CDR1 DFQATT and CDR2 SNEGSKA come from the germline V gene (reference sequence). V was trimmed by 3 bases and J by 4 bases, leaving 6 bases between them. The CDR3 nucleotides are TGCAGTGCTAGCGGTGGCTATGGCTACACCTTC. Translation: CSASGGYGYTF.

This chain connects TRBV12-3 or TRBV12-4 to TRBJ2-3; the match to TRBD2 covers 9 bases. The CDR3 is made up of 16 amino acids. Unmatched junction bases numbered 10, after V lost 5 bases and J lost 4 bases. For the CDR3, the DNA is TGTGCCAGCAGTCCCCAGCGGGGGGTGATGTCAGATACGCAGTATTTT. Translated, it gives CASSPQRGVMSDTQYF.

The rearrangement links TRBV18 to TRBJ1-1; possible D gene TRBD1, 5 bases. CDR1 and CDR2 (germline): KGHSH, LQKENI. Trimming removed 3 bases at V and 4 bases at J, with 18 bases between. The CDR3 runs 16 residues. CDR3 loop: CASSPTPIGTGTEAFF. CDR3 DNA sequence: TGTGCCAGCTCACCTACGCCTATTGGGACGGGCACTGAAGCTTTCTTT.

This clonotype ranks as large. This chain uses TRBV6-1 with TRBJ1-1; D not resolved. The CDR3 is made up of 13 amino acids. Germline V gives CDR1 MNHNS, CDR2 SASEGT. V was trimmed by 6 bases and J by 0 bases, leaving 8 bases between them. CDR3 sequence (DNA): TGTGCCAGCAGCTCACAAGTGAACACTGAAGCTTTCTTT. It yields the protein CASSSQVNTEAFF.

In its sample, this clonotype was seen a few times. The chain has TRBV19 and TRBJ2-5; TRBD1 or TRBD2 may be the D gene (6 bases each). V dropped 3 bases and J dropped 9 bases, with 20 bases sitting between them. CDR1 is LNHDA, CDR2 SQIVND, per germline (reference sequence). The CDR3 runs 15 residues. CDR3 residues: CASSMGGSDSSAQYF. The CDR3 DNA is TGTGCCAGTAGTATGGGGGGCTCGGACTCGTCGGCCCAGTACTTC.

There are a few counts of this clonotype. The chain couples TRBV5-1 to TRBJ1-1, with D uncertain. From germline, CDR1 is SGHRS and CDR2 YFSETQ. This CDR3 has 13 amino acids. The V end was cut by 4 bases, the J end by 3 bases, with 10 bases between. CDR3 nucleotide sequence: TGCGCCAGCAGCCTGGGAAGGGACACTGAAGCTTTCTTT. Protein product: CASSLGRDTEAFF.

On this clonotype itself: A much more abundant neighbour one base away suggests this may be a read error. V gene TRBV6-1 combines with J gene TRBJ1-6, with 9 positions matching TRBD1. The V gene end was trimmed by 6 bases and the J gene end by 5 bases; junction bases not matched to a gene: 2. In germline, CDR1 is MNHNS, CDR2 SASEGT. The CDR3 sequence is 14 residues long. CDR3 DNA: TGTGCCAGCAGGGGACAGGGCGATAATTCACCCCTCCACTTT. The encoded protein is CASRGQGDNSPLHF.

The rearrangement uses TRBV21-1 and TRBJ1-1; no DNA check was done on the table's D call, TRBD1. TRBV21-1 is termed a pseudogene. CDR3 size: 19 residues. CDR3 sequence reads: CARRRNGAAAGWVNTEAFF. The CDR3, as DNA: TGTGCCCGCCGGAGAAACGGGGCAGCGGCGGGTTGGGTGAACACTGAAGCTTTCTTT.

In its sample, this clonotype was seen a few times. The CDR3 sequence is CASSLFPPAAGPGELFF. In DNA form, the CDR3 reads TGTGCCAGCAGCTTATTCCCCCCGGCGGCGGGACCCGGGGAGCTGTTTTTT. The chain employs TRBV7-3 and TRBJ2-2, with TRBD2 as a possible D gene (6 bases). Trimming shortened V by 2 bases and J by 6 bases, and 19 bases separated the two germline ends. The CDR3 spans 17 residues. CDR1 and CDR2 (germline): SGHTA, FQGTGA.

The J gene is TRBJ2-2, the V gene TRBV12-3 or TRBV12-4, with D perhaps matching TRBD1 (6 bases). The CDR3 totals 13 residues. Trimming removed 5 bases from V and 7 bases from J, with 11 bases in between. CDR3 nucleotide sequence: TGTGCCAGCAGTATGGGGGCTGGCGGGGAGCTGTTTTTT. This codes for CASSMGAGGELFF.

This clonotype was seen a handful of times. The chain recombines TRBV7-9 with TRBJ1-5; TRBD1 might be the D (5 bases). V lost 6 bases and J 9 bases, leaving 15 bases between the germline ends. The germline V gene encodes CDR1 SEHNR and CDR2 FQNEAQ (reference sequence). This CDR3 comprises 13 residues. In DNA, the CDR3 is TGTGCCAGCAGTCCGACAGTCTCCGGGCCCCAGCATTTT. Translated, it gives CASSPTVSGPQHF.

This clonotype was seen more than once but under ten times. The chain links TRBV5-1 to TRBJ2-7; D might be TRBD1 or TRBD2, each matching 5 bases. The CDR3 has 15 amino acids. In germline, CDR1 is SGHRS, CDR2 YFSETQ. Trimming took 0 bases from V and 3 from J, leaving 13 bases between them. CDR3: CASSLGGTVSYEQYF. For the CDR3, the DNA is TGCGCCAGCAGCTTGGGAGGGACCGTCAGCTACGAGCAGTACTTC.